This paragraph covers one TCR beta chain sequence. The repertoire was sequenced with immunoSEQ multiplex PCR; TCRdb's copy has only in-frame clones and lacks some. The sample has 65,000 to 90,000 clones; less than 85% are singletons. The record originates from a study of cytotoxic CD8 clonotypes in ibrutinib-treated CLL. Germline assignment: CDR1 GTSNPN and CDR2 SVGIG (reference sequence). The CDR3 runs to 14 residues. V shed 4 bases, J shed 3 bases, and the junction held 9 bases outside the gene matches. V usage is TRBV30 and J usage is TRBJ2-7; 7 bases match TRBD1. The sequencing used PBMCs, collected after 24 months of ibrutinib treatment. The sequence came from a human donor with chronic lymphocytic leukemia. The DNA for the CDR3 is TGTGCCTGGACACCCAGGGGGATTTTCTACGAGCAGTACTTC. It translates to CAWTPRGIFYEQYF.